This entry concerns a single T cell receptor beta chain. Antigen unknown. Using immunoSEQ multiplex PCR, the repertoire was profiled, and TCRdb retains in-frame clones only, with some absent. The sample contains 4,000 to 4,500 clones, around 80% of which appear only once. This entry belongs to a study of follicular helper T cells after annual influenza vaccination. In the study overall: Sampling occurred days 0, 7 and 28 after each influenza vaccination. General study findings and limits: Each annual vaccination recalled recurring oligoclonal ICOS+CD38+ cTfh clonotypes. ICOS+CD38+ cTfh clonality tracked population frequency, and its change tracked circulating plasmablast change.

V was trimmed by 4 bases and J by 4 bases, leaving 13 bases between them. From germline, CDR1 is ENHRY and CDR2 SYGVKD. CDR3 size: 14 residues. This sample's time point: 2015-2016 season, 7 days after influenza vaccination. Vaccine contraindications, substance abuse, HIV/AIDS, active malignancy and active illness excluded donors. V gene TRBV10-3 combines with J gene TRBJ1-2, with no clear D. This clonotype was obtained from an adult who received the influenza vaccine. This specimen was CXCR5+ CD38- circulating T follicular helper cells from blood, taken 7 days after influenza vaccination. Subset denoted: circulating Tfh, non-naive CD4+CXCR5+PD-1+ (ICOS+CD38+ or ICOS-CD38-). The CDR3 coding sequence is TGTGCCATCAGTGCCCGGCCTTCCTCCTATGGCTACACCTTC. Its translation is CAISARPSSYGYTF.